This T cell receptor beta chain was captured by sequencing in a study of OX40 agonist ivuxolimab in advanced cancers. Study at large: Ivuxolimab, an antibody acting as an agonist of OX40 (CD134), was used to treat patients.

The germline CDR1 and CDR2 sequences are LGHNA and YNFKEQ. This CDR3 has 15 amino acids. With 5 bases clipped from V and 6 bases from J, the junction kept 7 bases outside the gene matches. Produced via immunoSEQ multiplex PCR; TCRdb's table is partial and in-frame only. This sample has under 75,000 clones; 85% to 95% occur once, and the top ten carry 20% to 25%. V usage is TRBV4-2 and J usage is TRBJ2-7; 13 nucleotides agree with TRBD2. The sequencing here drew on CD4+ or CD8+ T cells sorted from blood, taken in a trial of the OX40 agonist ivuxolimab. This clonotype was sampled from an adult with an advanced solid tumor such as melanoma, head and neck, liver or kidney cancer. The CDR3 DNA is TGTGCCAGCAGCGCCGGACTAGCGGGAGTTGGCGAGCAGTACTTC. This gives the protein CASSAGLAGVGEQYF.